The entry that follows covers one TCR beta chain sequence. The antigen is not known. cDNA synthesis used the whole RNA isolate, giving expressed TCRB sequences. About 3.6 million reads on average were seen across naive, central memory and regulatory T cell samples. Sequenced by immunoSEQ multiplex PCR; TCRdb stores in-frame clones only, minus some. The table records more than 60,000 clones, approximately 62% of them present only once. This record belongs to a study of beta chain features in type 1 diabetes. Study conclusions and caveats: The naive, central memory and Treg TCRB repertoires of patients appeared to be more similar to one another than those of healthy donors. Amplification by PCR could prefer shorter templates, with the same effect in patients and controls.

Blood was collected once per donor into heparin, averaging about 116 mL. Germline assignment: CDR1 SNHLY and CDR2 FYNNEI. The CDR3 loop spans 15 amino acids. This chain connects TRBV2 to TRBJ2-5; D might be TRBD2 (7 bases). The J call may not be correct, given that the DNA end is closer to TRBJ2-7. The source material was Tregs from blood. The TCR was taken from a woman aged 18-29 years in good health. The CDR3 DNA follows: TGTGCCACCGGGGGGCCAGATCCCCCTTTCTACGAGCAGTACTTC. Translating gives CATGGPDPPFYEQYF.